Presented here are 4 T cell receptor beta chains from one specimen sequenced in a study of blood T cell repertoires in COVID-19. Profiled with immunoSEQ multiplex PCR; TCRdb holds only in-frame clones, not every one. The profile covers approximately 330,000 clones, with approximately 83% appearing a single time and around 4.2% taken by the ten largest. Sequenced material: PBMCs or T cells enriched from blood (not recorded which). These receptors were obtained from a woman aged 40 to 50 with acute COVID-19.

This clone showed up just once. The V gene is TRBV19, the J gene TRBJ1-1, with D perhaps TRBD1 (5 bases). Germline CDR1 and CDR2: LNHDA and SQIVND (reference sequence). The V gene lost 1 base and the J gene lost 3 bases, with 9 bases spanning the gap. This CDR3 is built from 14 residues. The CDR3 protein is CASSIGGGYTEAFF. CDR3 DNA: TGTGCCAGTAGTATAGGTGGGGGGTACACTGAAGCTTTCTTT.

The chain joins TRBV5-4 to TRBJ2-3; 9 bases match TRBD2. The CDR3 spans 17 residues. In germline, CDR1 is SGHNT, CDR2 YYREEE (reference sequence). The junction had 11 bases not matched to a gene; V was cut back by 2 bases and J by 4 bases. CDR3 sequence reads: CASSLAGGPRSADTQYF. CDR3 coding DNA: TGTGCCAGCAGCTTAGCGGGGGGCCCCCGATCGGCAGATACGCAGTATTTT.

CDR3 loop: CASTITGGVVGNTIYF. The CDR3 nucleotides read TGTGCCAGTACCATCACAGGGGGCGTCGTTGGAAACACCATATATTTT. The chain carries TRBV19 and TRBJ1-3, with TRBD1 matching over 9 bases. The V gene's germline CDR1 is LNHDA and CDR2 SQIVND (reference sequence). The CDR3 runs 16 residues. The junction had 10 bases not matched to a gene; V was cut back by 7 bases and J by 3 bases.

V usage is TRBV7-2 and J usage is TRBJ1-5, with a possible D match to TRBD1 (5 bases). Per germline, CDR1 SGHTA and CDR2 FQGNSA. CDR3 size: 14 residues. Trimming removed 3 bases from V and 6 bases from J, with 12 bases in between. CDR3 in amino acids: CASSFQGYGQPQHF. The CDR3 coding sequence is TGTGCCAGCAGCTTCCAGGGATATGGTCAGCCCCAGCATTTT.